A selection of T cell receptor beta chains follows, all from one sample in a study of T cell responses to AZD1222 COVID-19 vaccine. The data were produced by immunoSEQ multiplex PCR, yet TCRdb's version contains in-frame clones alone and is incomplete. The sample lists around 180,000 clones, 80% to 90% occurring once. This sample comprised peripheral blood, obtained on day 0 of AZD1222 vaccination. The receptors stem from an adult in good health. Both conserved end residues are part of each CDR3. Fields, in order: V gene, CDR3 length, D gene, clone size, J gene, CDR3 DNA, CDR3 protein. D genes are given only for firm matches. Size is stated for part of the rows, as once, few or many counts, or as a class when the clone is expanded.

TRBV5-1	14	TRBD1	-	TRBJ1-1	TGCGCCAGCAGCACAGGACAGGCGAACACTGAAGCTTTCTTT	CASSTGQANTEAFF
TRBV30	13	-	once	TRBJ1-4	TGTGCCTGGAGTCGAGGCTCAAATGAAAAACTGTTTTTT	CAWSRGSNEKLFF
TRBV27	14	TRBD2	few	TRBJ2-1	TGTGCCAGCAGTTTACTAGCGGGGGGGAATGAGCAGTTCTTC	CASSLLAGGNEQFF
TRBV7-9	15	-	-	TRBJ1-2	TGTGCCAGCAGCTTTAATCAGTACAGGAACTATGGCTACACCTTC	CASSFNQYRNYGYTF
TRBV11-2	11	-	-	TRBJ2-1	TGTGCCAGCAGCCGTGTACGTGAGCAGTTCTTC	CASSRVREQFF
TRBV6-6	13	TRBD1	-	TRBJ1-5	TGTGCCAGCAGCCGCGGGACAGGGGGATCCCAGCATTTT	CASSRGTGGSQHF
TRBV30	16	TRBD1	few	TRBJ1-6	TGTGCCTGGAGTCGGGCAGGGGGCGCTTTCAGTTCACCCCTCCACTTT	CAWSRAGGAFSSPLHF
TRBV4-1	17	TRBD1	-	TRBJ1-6	TGCGCCAGCAGACCAAATCCGGGGACAGCTCCGCGTTCACCCCTCCACTTT	CASRPNPGTAPRSPLHF
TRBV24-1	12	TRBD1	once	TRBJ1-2	TGTGCCACTTGGGACAGTTACTATGGCTACACCTTC	CATWDSYYGYTF
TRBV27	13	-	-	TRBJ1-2	TGTGCCAGCAGTACACAGGCAGGGAGGGGCTACACCTTC	CASSTQAGRGYTF
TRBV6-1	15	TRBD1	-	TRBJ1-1	TGTGCCAGCAGTGAAGCAGACAGGGTGAACACTGAAGCTTTCTTT	CASSEADRVNTEAFF
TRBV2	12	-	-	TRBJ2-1	TGTGCCAGCAGTCCTTCGGGGAATGAGCAGTTCTTC	CASSPSGNEQFF
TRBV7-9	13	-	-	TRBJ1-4	TGTGCCAGCAGCCCCTCGGGAAATGAAAAACTGTTTTTT	CASSPSGNEKLFF
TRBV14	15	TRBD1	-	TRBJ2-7	TGTGCCAGCAGCCGATCGACAGGGGCCACTTACCAGCAGTACTTC	CASSRSTGATYQQYF
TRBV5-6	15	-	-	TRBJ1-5	TGTGCCAGCAGCTGGGCAGCATATAGCAATCAGCCCCAGCATTTT	CASSWAAYSNQPQHF
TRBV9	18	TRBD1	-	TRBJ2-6	TGTGCCAGCAGCGTAGGGGGACAGGGGGCGCTAGGGGCCAACGTCCTGACTTTC	CASSVGGQGALGANVLTF
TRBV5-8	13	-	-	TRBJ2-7	TGTGCCAGCCACACAGAGTTCTCCTACGAGCAGTACTTC	CASHTEFSYEQYF
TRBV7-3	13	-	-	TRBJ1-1	TGTGCCAGCAGCTCGTACAGTGACACTGAAGCTTTCTTT	CASSSYSDTEAFF
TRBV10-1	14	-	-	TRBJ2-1	TGCGCCAGCACCCGAATATCCGACTACAATGAGCAGTTCTTC	CASTRISDYNEQFF
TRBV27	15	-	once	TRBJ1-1	TGTGCCAGCAGCCACGGGCCCGCCGGCAACACTGAAGCTTTCTTT	CASSHGPAGNTEAFF
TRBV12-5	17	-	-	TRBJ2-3	TGTGCTAGTGGAAAGTGGTCGATCCCTCCTAGCACAGATACGCAGTATTTT	CASGKWSIPPSTDTQYF
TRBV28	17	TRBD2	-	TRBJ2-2	TGTGCCAGCAGTTTAATTCTACGGGGGGGCCTCACCGGGGAGCTGTTTTTT	CASSLILRGGLTGELFF
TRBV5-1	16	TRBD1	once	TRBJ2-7	TGCGCCAGCAGCTTCCCACGGGACAGGGGTCCCTACGAGCAGTACTTC	CASSFPRDRGPYEQYF
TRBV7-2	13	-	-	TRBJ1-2	TGTGCCAGCAGCGAAGGGGCCTACTATGGCTACACCTTC	CASSEGAYYGYTF
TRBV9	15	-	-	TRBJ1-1	TGTGCCAGCAGCGTAGCTTCTCGGGACGGCACTGAAGCTTTCTTT	CASSVASRDGTEAFF
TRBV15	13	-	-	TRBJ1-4	TGTGCCACCCAATTTGCAACTAATGAAAAACTGTTTTTT	CATQFATNEKLFF
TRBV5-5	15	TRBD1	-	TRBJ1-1	TGTGCCAGCAGCTCCTCAGGGGGAAGGCTTAGTGAAGCTTTCTTT	CASSSSGGRLSEAFF
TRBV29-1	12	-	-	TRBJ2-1	TGCAGCGTCGTCCGACTAGGCAATGAGCAGTTCTTC	CSVVRLGNEQFF
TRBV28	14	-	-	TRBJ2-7	TGTGCCAGCAGTTTGGCAGGGTGGGGATACGAGCAGTACTTC	CASSLAGWGYEQYF
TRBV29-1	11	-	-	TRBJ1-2	TGCAGCGTGGAGACCCGGTATGGCTACACCTTC	CSVETRYGYTF
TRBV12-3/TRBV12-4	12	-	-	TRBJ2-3	TGTGCCAGCAGTTCTAGCACAGATACGCAGTATTTT	CASSSSTDTQYF
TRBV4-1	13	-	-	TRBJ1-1	TGCGCCAGCAGTTCTACTCTGAATACTGAAGCTTTCTTT	CASSSTLNTEAFF
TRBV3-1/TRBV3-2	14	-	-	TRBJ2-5	TGTGCCAGCAGACTACAGGGGGGGCAAGAGACCCAGTACTTC	CASRLQGGQETQYF
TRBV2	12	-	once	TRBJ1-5	TGTGCCAGCACCCTGGGGAATCAGCCCCAGCATTTT	CASTLGNQPQHF
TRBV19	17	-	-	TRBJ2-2	TGTGCCAGTAGTATTTCCCCCGGACAGGGAGGGACCGGGGAGCTGTTTTTT	CASSISPGQGGTGELFF
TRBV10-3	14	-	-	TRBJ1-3	TGTGCCATCAGGTCGACAGACTCTGGAAACACCATATATTTT	CAIRSTDSGNTIYF
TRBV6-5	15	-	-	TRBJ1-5	TGTGCCAGCAGTTCAAACATGAATAGCAATCAGCCCCAGCATTTT	CASSSNMNSNQPQHF
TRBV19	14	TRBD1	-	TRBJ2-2	TGTGCCAGTTGGGACAGCCCGAACACCGGGGAGCTGTTTTTT	CASWDSPNTGELFF
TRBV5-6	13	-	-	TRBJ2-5	TGTGCCAGCAGCTTGGCCGGCCTGGAGACCCAGTACTTC	CASSLAGLETQYF
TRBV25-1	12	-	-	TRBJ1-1	TGTGCCAGCAGTGGCTTTTCCACTGAAGCTTTCTTT	CASSGFSTEAFF
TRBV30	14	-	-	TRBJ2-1	TGTGCCTGGAGTTCGCCGGGACCACACAATGAGCAGTTCTTC	CAWSSPGPHNEQFF
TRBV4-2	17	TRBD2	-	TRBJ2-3	TGTGCCAGCAGCCAAGATAGAGCTAGCGGGGGCCGAGATACGCAGTATTTT	CASSQDRASGGRDTQYF
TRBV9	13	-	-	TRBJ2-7	TGTGCCAGCAGCGCCGGGACACCCTACGAGCAGTACTTC	CASSAGTPYEQYF
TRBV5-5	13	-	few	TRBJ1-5	TGTGCCAGCAGCTTGGGGGAGAATCAGCCCCAGCATTTT	CASSLGENQPQHF
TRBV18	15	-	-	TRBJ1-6	TGTGCCAGCTCACCCTCGGCAGCACCTAATTCACCCCTCCACTTT	CASSPSAAPNSPLHF
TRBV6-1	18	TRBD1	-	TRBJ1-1	TGTGCCAGCAGTGAGGGTCCAGGTCCCGGGACAGGCCCCCTTGAAGCTTTCTTT	CASSEGPGPGTGPLEAFF